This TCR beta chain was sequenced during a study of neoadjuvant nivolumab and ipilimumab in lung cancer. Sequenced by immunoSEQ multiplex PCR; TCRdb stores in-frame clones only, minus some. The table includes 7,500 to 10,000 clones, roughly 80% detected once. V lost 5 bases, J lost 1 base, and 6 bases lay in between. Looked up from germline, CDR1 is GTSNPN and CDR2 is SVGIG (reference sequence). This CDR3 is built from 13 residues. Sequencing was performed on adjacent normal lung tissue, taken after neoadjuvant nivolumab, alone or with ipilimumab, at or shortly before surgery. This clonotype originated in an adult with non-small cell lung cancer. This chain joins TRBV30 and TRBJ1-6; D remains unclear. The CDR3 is CAWGDSYNSPLHF. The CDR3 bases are TGTGCCTGGGGAGATTCCTATAATTCACCCCTCCACTTT.